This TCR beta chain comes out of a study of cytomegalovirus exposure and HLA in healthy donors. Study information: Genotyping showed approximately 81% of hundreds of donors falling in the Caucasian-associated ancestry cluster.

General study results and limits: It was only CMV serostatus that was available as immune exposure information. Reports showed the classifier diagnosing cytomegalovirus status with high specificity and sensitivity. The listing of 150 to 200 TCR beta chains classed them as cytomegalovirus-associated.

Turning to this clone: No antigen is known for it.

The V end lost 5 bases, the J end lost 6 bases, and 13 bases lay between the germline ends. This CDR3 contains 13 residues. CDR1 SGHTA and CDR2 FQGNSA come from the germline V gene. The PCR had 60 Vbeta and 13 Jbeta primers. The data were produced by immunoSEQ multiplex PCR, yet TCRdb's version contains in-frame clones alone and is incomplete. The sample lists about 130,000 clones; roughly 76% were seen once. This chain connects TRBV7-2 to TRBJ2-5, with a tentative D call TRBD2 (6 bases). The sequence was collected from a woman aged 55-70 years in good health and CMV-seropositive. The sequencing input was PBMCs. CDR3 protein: CASSSRDWQTQYF. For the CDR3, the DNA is TGTGCCAGCAGCAGTCGGGACTGGCAGACCCAGTACTTC.